The source of this T cell receptor beta chain is a study of T cells after somatic rescue of genetic block. This CDR3 has 15 residues. Germline values: CDR1 MNHEY, CDR2 SMNVEV (reference sequence). Trimming left V 3 bases short and J 0 bases short, with 11 bases between. The assay was immunoSEQ multiplex PCR, and TCRdb's table has in-frame clones only and misses some. The sample shows 60,000 to 75,000 clones, 92% of them seen only once. The V and J genes are TRBV27 and TRBJ1-2; maybe TRBD1 (5 bases). This clonotype was obtained from a man between 35 and 55 years old. The sample consisted of peripheral blood mononuclear cells (PBMCs). The CDR3: CASSFHGDSNYGYTF. Written as DNA, the CDR3 is TGTGCCAGCAGTTTCCATGGGGACTCTAACTATGGCTACACCTTC.